This TCR beta chain was found in a study of TIL therapy for anti-PD-1-resistant metastatic lung cancer (dated by TCRdb to 2020 to 2022). Regarding the study in general: Enrolled patients had a median age of roughly 50 years (range about 38-85) and a median tumor PD-L1 proportion score of less than 7%. Most of the cohort had lung adenocarcinoma, including a handful of EGFR-mutant tumors and two ALK-rearranged tumors, and half of the patients were either current or former smokers. Across the cohort, whole-exome sequencing showed a median non-synonymous tumor mutation burden of approximately 1.5 mutations per megabase. Clonotypes were tracked across tumor, expanded TIL product and serial blood samples by T cell receptor beta sequencing of tumor and peripheral blood. The paper as a whole reports these results and caveats: The study protocol defined all tumor marker inferences as exploratory. Clonal turnover during TIL culture was high, and many clones enriched in the product were not detected in the baseline tumor, suggesting clonal contraction instead of faithful expansion. Generalizability was limited because the cohort was highly selected, with more treatment-naive, never-smoker and oncogene-addicted patients included than is typical. Compared with baseline intratumoral T cells, expanded TIL cultures were more clonal and less diverse (median clonality approximately 6% vs 31%, p < 0.0001).

Using bias-controlled multiplex PCR with the immunoSEQ v3 hsTCRB kit, the TCR beta CDR3 regions were amplified from genomic DNA. TCR libraries were sequenced on an Illumina NextSeq 500 to 1.5 million to 2 million read pairs for survey level or 5-6 million for deep level. The authors processed their data as follows. Clonality was reported by immunoSEQ Analyzer software, which also assigned V, D and J genes and filtered out non-productive sequences. Repertoires were compared using productive Simpson clonality and Morisita overlap index of productive TRB rearrangements between infused TIL and blood. TCRdb limited this immuneACCESS table to in-frame rearrangements with V and J called. A share of clones is missing; checked studies link under half to unresolved V genes, and the rest is unexplained. Clonal size and the V and J genes are those of that table, whereas D and trimming came from the DNA. For this sample the table gives some 7,000 clones, of which around 57% were detected only once. Around 7.7% of the sample goes to the ten largest clones.

Between the V and J ends, shortened by 4 bases and 2 bases respectively, the junction contains 19 bases. CDR1 and CDR2 are read off the germline V gene (reference sequence) as SGHNT and YYREEE. Its CDR3 holds 16 amino acids, cysteine through phenylalanine. Only the CDR3 DNA is retained, 48 bases long and in frame from the first base. In light of the paper, this sample's time point label describes: pre-treatment sample, taken before nivolumab and TIL therapy. Baseline tumor samples were excised metastases, mostly pleural nodules or supraclavicular lymph nodes, from the same resection used to grow TIL. Tumors were harvested prior to any PD-1/PD-L1 blockade, after which nivolumab was administered to patients, and lymphodepletion, expanded TIL infusion and IL-2 were given to patients who progressed. Adults with stage 4 NSCLC were enrolled from October 2017 to early 2020 in a dual-center phase I trial. Samples were obtained from a single-arm, open-label phase I trial in which tumor-infiltrating lymphocyte therapy with nivolumab was evaluated in advanced non-small cell lung cancer. Portions of each resected tumor were snap-frozen in liquid nitrogen and were stored at -80 degrees C. Tumor regions of interest were chosen on H&E sections by laser-capture macrodissection, pulverized into 15 mg aliquots, and extracted with Qiagen Allprep kits.

Concerning this clone: The antigen this receptor binds is unknown. No base quality values were provided; no much bigger clone lies one nucleotide off.

The clonotype was recovered from a person aged 25 to 85 with non-small cell lung cancer. The sequence joins TRBV5-4 to TRBJ2-7; TRBD2 is a weak D gene call, 6 bases matching. Here the sequenced sample was tumor tissue, taken at baseline. The DNA reads as follows: TGTGCCAGCAGCGGGCTCCGGGACGGACTAACCTACGAGCAGTACTTC. Its protein is CASSGLRDGLTYEQYF.